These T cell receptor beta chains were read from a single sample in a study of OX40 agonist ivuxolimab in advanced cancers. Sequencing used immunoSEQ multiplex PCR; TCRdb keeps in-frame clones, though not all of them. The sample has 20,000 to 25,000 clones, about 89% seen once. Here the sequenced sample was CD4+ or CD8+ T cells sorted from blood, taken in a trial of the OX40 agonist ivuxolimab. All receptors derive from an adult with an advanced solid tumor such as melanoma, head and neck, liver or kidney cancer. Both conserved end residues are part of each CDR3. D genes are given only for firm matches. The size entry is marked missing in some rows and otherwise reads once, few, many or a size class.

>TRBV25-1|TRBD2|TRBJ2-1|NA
CASSRLAGDSYNEQFF
TGTGCCAGCAGCCGACTAGCGGGGGACTCCTACAATGAGCAGTTCTTC
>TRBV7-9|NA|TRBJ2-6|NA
CASSLPKGGSGANVLTF
TGTGCCAGCAGCTTACCAAAGGGGGGCTCTGGGGCCAACGTCCTGACTTTC
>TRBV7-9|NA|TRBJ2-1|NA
CASSLGTAYNEQFF
TGTGCCAGCAGCTTAGGGACAGCATACAATGAGCAGTTCTTC
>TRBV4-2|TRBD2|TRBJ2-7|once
CASSQGRGLATYEQYF
TGTGCCAGCAGCCAAGGGAGGGGACTAGCGACCTACGAGCAGTACTTC
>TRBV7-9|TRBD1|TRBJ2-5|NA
CASSLGQQETQYF
TGTGCCAGCAGCTTGGGACAGCAAGAGACCCAGTACTTC
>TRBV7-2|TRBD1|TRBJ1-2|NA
CASSSYPTGVAYGYTF
TGTGCCAGCAGCTCATACCCCACAGGGGTTGCCTATGGCTACACCTTC
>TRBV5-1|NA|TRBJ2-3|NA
CASSLRPGPTDTQYF
TGCGCCAGCAGCTTGAGGCCTGGGCCCACAGATACGCAGTATTTT
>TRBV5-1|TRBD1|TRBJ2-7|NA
CASSLGGDRGFYEQYF
TGCGCCAGCAGCCTCGGAGGGGACAGGGGATTCTACGAGCAGTACTTC
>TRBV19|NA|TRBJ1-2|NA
CASSPYSGEGGYGYTF
TGTGCCAGTAGCCCCTACTCCGGGGAAGGCGGCTATGGCTACACCTTC
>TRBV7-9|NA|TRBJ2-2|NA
CASASSSATGELFF
TGTGCCAGCGCCTCCTCTAGCGCCACCGGGGAGCTGTTTTTT
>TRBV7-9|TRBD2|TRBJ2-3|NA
CASSLTSGTDTQYF
TGTGCCAGCAGCTTGACTAGCGGCACAGATACGCAGTATTTT
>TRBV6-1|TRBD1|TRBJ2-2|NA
CASRDRGRITGELFF
TGTGCCAGCAGGGACAGGGGGCGTATCACCGGGGAGCTGTTTTTT
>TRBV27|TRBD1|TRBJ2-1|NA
CASSLGQGSYNEQFF
TGTGCCAGCAGTTTAGGACAGGGCTCCTACAATGAGCAGTTCTTC
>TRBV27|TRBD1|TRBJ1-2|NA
CASSRTGAPTNYGYTF
TGTGCCAGCAGCCGGACAGGGGCACCTACTAACTATGGCTACACCTTC
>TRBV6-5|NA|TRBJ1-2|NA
CASSYVISNYGYTF
TGTGCCAGCAGTTACGTAATAAGTAACTATGGCTACACCTTC
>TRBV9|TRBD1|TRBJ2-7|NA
CASLGQNSYEQYF
TGTGCCAGCCTGGGACAGAACTCCTACGAGCAGTACTTC
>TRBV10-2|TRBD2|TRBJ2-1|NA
CASGGGPNNEQFF
TGCGCCAGCGGCGGGGGGCCCAACAATGAGCAGTTCTTC
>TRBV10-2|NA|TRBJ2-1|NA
CASSEWFGDEQFF
TGCGCCAGCAGTGAGTGGTTCGGAGATGAGCAGTTCTTC
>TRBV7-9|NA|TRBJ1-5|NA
CASSFGQSNQPQHF
TGTGCCAGCAGCTTTGGACAGAGCAATCAGCCCCAGCATTTT
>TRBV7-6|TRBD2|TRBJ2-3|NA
CASSATPSGGSSTDTQYF
TGTGCCAGCAGCGCCACCCCTAGCGGGGGGTCTAGCACAGATACGCAGTATTTT
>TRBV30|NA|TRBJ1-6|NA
CAWSLLARNSPLHF
TGTGCCTGGAGTCTCCTCGCAAGGAATTCACCCCTCCACTTT
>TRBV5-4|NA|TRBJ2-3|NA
CASSPVSATDTQYF
TGTGCCAGCAGCCCGGTGAGCGCAACAGATACGCAGTATTTT
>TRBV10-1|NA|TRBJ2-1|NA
CASSAAQSYNEQFF
TGCGCCAGCAGTGCGGCACAGAGCTACAATGAGCAGTTCTTC
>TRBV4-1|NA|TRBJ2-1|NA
CASSQDLNGGNEQFF
TGCGCCAGCAGCCAAGATTTAAATGGTGGCAATGAGCAGTTCTTC
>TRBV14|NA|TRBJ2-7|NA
CASSPANYEQYF
TGTGCCAGCAGCCCGGCGAACTACGAGCAGTACTTC
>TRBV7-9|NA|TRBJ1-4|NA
CASSRGGTSEGLFF
TGTGCCAGCAGCCGAGGGGGGACTTCTGAAGGACTGTTTTTT
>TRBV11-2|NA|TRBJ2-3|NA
CASSLEVGSNTDTQYF
TGTGCCAGCAGCTTAGAAGTAGGCTCTAACACAGATACGCAGTATTTT
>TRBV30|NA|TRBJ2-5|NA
CAWSLLAADQETQYF
TGTGCCTGGAGTCTCCTAGCCGCCGATCAAGAGACCCAGTACTTC
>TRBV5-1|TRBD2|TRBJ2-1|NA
CASSWLAGDSYNEQFF
TGCGCCAGCAGCTGGCTAGCGGGGGACTCCTACAATGAGCAGTTCTTC
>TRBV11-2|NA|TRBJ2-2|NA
CASSLEGLGELFF
TGTGCCAGCAGCTTAGAGGGGTTAGGGGAGCTGTTTTTT
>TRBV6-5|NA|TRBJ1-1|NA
CASSYGQNTEAFF
TGTGCCAGCAGTTACGGTCAGAACACTGAAGCTTTCTTT
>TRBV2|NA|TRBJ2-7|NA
CATSDQPGGGLRDYEQYF
TGTGCCACGTCTGACCAACCAGGGGGGGGCCTACGAGACTACGAGCAGTACTTC
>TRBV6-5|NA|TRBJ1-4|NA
CASSYVTNEKLFF
TGTGCCAGCAGTTATGTAACTAATGAAAAACTGTTTTTT
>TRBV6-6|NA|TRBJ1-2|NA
CASSYSNTDYGYTF
TGTGCCAGCAGTTACTCCAACACAGACTATGGCTACACCTTC
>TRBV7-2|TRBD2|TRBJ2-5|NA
CASSLGVGGAQTQYF
TGTGCCAGCAGCTTAGGGGTCGGGGGGGCGCAGACCCAGTACTTC
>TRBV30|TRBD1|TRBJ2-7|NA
CAWRHRGSYEQYF
TGTGCCTGGAGACACAGGGGATCCTACGAGCAGTACTTC
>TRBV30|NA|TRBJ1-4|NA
CAWSKGFTNEKLFF
TGTGCCTGGAGTAAGGGGTTTACTAATGAAAAACTGTTTTTT
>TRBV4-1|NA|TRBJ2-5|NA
CASSQRGTAQTETQYF
TGCGCCAGCAGCCAACGGGGGACAGCGCAAACGGAGACCCAGTACTTC
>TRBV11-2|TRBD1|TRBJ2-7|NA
CASSLGDSPVYEQYF
TGTGCCAGCAGCTTGGGGGACAGCCCTGTCTACGAGCAGTACTTC
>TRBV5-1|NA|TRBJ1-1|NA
CASSLGSAEAFF
TGCGCCAGCAGCTTGGGCTCAGCTGAAGCTTTCTTT
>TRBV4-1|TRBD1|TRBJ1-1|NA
CASSRGDSGGTEAFF
TGCGCCAGCAGCCGAGGGGACAGCGGAGGGACTGAAGCTTTCTTT
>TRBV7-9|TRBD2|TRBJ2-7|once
CASSLTSGGAVEEQYF
TGTGCCAGCAGCTTAACTAGCGGGGGGGCCGTTGAAGAGCAGTACTTC
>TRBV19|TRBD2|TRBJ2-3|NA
CATCWGLADCSTDTQYF
TGTGCCACATGTTGGGGACTAGCGGACTGTAGCACAGATACGCAGTATTTT
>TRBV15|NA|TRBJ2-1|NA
CATSRARTAYNEQFF
TGTGCCACCAGCAGAGCCCGGACAGCTTACAATGAGCAGTTCTTC
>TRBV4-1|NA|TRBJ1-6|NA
CASSLQGSYNSPLHF
TGCGCCAGCAGCCTACAGGGCTCCTATAATTCACCCCTCCACTTT
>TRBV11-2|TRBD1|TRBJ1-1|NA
CASSSIRDRGHTEAFF
TGTGCCAGCAGCTCTATCCGGGACAGGGGGCACACTGAAGCTTTCTTT
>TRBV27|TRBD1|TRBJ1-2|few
CASSFGQASYGYTF
TGTGCCAGCAGTTTCGGACAGGCTAGCTATGGCTACACCTTC